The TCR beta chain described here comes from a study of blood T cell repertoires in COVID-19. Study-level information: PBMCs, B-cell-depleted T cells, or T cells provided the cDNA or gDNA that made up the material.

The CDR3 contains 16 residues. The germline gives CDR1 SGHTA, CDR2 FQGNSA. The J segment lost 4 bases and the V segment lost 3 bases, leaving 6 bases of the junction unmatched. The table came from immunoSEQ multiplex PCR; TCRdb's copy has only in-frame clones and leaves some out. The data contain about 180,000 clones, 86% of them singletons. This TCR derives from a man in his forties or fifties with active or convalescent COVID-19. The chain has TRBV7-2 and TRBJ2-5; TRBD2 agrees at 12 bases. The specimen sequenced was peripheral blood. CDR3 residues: CASSLSSGGAPETQYF. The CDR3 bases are TGTGCCAGCAGCTTGTCTAGCGGGGGGGCCCCAGAGACCCAGTACTTC.